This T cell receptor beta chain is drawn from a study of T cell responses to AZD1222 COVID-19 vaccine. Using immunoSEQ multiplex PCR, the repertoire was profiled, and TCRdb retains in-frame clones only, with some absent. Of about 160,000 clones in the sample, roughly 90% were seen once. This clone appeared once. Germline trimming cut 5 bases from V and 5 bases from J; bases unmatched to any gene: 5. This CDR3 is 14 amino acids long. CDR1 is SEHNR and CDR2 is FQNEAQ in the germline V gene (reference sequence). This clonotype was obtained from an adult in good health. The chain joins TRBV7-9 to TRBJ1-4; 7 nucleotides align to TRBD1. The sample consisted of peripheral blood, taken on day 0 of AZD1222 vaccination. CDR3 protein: CASSRGQLNEKLFF. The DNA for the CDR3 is TGTGCCAGCAGCCGGGGACAGCTAAATGAAAAACTGTTTTTT.